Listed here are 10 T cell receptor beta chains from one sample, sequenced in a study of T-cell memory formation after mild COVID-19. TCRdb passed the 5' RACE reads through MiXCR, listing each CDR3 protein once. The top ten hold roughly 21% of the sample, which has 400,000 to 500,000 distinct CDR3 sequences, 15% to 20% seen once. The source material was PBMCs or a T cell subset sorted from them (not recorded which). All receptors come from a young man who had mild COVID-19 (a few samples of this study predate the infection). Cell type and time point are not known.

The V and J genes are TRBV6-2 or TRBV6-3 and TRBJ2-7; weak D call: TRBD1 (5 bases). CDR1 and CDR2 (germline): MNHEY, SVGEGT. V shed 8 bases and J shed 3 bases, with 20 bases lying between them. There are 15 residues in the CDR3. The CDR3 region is CASRNTGHSVYEQYF. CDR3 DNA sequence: TGTGCCAGCCGCAACACAGGACACTCTGTCTACGAGCAGTACTTC.

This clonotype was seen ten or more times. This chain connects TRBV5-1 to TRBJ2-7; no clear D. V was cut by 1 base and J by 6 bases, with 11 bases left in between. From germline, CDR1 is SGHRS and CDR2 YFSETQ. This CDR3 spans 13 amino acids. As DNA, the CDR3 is TGCGCCAGCAGCTTGCTAAGTGCTACCGAGCAGTACGTC. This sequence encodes CASSLLSATEQYV.

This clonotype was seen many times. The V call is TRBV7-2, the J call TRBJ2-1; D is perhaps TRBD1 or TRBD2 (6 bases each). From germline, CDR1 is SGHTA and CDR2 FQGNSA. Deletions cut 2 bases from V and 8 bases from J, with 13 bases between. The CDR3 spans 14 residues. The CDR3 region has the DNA TGTGCCAGCAGCTTACGACGGGGGCAGGATGAGCAGTTCTTC. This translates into CASSLRRGQDEQFF.

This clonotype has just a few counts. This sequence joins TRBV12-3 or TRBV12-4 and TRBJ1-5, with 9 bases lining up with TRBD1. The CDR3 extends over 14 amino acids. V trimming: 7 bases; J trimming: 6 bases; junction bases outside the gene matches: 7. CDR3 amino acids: CASTPGQGGQPQHF. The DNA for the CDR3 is TGTGCCAGCACTCCGGGACAGGGTGGTCAGCCCCAGCATTTT.

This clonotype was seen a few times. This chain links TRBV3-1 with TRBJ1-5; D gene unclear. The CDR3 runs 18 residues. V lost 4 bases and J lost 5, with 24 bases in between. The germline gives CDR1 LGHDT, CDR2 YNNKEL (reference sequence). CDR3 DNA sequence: TGTGCCAGCAGCCCCTCTACCATCCTCCTGTCTGGCGATCAGCCCCAGCATTTT. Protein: CASSPSTILLSGDQPQHF.

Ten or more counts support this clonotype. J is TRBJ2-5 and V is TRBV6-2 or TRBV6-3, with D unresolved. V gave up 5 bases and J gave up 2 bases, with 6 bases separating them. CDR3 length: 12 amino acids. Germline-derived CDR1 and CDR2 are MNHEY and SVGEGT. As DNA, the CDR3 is TGTGCCAGCAGTCACCGGCAAGAGACCCAGTACTTC. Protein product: CASSHRQETQYF.

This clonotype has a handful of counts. In nucleotides, the CDR3 is TGTGCCAGTAGTATAGGAGGGGAAGGAGTCACAGATACGCAGTATTTT. It translates to CASSIGGEGVTDTQYF. J is TRBJ2-3 and V is TRBV19; the D call may be TRBD1 or TRBD2 (5 bases each). The CDR3 extends over 16 amino acids. Germline loops: CDR1 LNHDA, CDR2 SQIVND (reference sequence). V lost 1 base and J lost 2, with 13 bases in between.

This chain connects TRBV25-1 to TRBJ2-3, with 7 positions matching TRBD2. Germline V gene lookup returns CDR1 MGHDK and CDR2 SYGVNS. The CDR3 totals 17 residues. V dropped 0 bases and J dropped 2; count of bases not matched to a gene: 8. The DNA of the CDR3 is TGTGCCAGCAGTGAATATAGGGGAGGGTTGGTCACAGATACGCAGTATTTT. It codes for CASSEYRGGLVTDTQYF.

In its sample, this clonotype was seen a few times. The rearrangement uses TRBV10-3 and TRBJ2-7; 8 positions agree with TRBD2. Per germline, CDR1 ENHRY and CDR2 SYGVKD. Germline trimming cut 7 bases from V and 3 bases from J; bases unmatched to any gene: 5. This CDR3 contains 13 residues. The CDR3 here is CAITPGLGYEQYV. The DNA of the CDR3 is TGTGCCATCACACCGGGACTAGGCTACGAGCAGTACGTC.

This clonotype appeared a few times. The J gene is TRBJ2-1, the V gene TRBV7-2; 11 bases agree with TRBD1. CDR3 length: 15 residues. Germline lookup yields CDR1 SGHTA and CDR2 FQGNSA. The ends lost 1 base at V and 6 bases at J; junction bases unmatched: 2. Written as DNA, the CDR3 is TGTGCCAGCAGCTTAGACGGGACAGGGGGCAATGAGCAGTTCTTC. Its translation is CASSLDGTGGNEQFF. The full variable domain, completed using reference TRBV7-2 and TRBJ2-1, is GAGVSQSPSNKVTEKGKDVELRCDPISGHTALYWYRQSLGQGLEFLIYFQGNSAPDKSGLPSDRFSAERTGGSVSTLTIQRTQQEDSAVYLCASSLDGTGGNEQFFGPGTRLTVL.